The 22 T cell receptor beta chains in this list originate from one sample, sequenced in a study of control samples from healthy donors and cancer patients. The data were produced by immunoSEQ multiplex PCR, yet TCRdb's version contains in-frame clones alone and is incomplete. This table holds roughly 130,000 clones, more than 85% found once. The sample was blood. The receptors derive from a man between 18 and 35 years old in good health.

The chain carries TRBV9 and TRBJ1-4; the match to TRBD1 covers 10 bases. The germline CDR1 and CDR2 sequences are SGDLS and YYNGEE. The CDR3 covers 15 residues. Trimming cost V 4 bases and J 8 bases; bases outside gene matches: 8. CDR3 loop: CASSMRTGGGEKLFF. Written as DNA, the CDR3 is TGTGCCAGCAGCATGCGGACAGGGGGAGGGGAAAAACTGTTTTTT.

The chain is built from TRBV15 and TRBJ1-2, with D possibly being TRBD1 (6 bases). The CDR3 loop spans 15 amino acids. The ends were cut back, 0 bases at V and 2 bases at J, with 10 bases in the middle. The germline V gene has CDR1 LNHNV and CDR2 YYDKDF (reference sequence). CDR3 in DNA: TGTGCCACCAGCAGAGATCGGGACACCAACTATGGCTACACCTTC. Translation gives CATSRDRDTNYGYTF.

The chain combines TRBV9 with TRBJ2-1; no clear D gene. With 5 bases removed from V and 2 bases from J, the gap between germline ends came to 17 bases. The germline gives CDR1 SGDLS, CDR2 YYNGEE. CDR3 length: 16 amino acids. CDR3 nucleotide sequence: TGTGCCAGCAGTCCCGAGATAGATGAAACCTACAATGAGCAGTTCTTC. This codes for CASSPEIDETYNEQFF.

The V call is TRBV5-1, the J call TRBJ1-2, with a tentative D call TRBD1 (6 bases). The CDR3 is made up of 15 amino acids. The germline gives CDR1 SGHRS, CDR2 YFSETQ. The germline V and J ends were trimmed by 2 bases and 7 bases, with 18 bases remaining between them. CDR3 DNA sequence: TGCGCCAGCAGCTTAGAACAGGGTTACCCCTCTGGCTACACCTTC. Encoded protein: CASSLEQGYPSGYTF.

The rearrangement joins TRBV5-5 to TRBJ2-5, with TRBD2 matching over 11 bases. J lost 5 bases, V lost 2 bases, and 11 bases had no gene match. CDR1 is SGHKS and CDR2 is YYEKEE in the germline V gene (reference sequence). The CDR3 is made up of 17 amino acids. The CDR3 DNA sequence: TGTGCCAGCAGCTTCGCGGCTAGCGGGGGGATCGGGGAGACCCAGTACTTC. Translating it yields CASSFAASGGIGETQYF. The complete variable domain, with remaining parts taken from reference TRBV5-5 and TRBJ2-5, reads DAGVTQSPTHLIKTRGQQVTLRCSPISGHKSVSWYQQVLGQGPQFIFQYYEKEERGRGNFPDRFSARQFPNYSSELNVNALLLGDSALYLCASSFAASGGIGETQYFGPGTRLLVL.

CDR3 region: CASSPPEAEETQYF. The CDR3, as DNA: TGTGCCAGCAGCCCCCCTGAAGCCGAAGAGACCCAGTACTTC. The rearrangement uses TRBV5-4 and TRBJ2-5; D gene unclear. Between the trimmed V and J ends, which lost 4 bases and 3 bases, there was a span of 13 bases. The CDR3 covers 14 residues. Germline values: CDR1 SGHNT, CDR2 YYREEE (reference sequence).

The chain combines TRBV29-1 with TRBJ2-1, with 10 bases aligning to TRBD2. Trimming at V came to 0 bases and at J to 8 bases, leaving 4 bases not matched to a gene. This CDR3 is 14 amino acids long. Germline CDR1 reads SQVTM; CDR2 reads ANQGSEA. CDR3 DNA sequence: TGCAGCGTTGAAGACAGCGGGGGGGGCTATGAGCAGTTCTTC. Protein sequence: CSVEDSGGGYEQFF.

The J gene is TRBJ1-1, the V gene TRBV7-9, with D possibly matching TRBD1 (6 bases). This CDR3 has 14 amino acids. V shed 5 bases and J shed 4 bases, with 14 bases lying between them. Germline CDR1 SEHNR, CDR2 FQNEAQ (reference sequence). The CDR3 region has the DNA TGTGCCAGCAGCCCAGGCAGGGGCGGCACTGAAGCTTTCTTT. This sequence encodes CASSPGRGGTEAFF.

The chain recombines TRBV9 with TRBJ2-1; no clear D gene. The V gene lost 5 bases and the J gene lost 2 bases, with 14 bases spanning the gap. The germline gives CDR1 SGDLS, CDR2 YYNGEE. This CDR3 has 15 amino acids. CDR3 sequence: CASRPPAAAYNEQFF. In DNA, the CDR3 is TGTGCCAGCAGACCCCCAGCAGCAGCCTACAATGAGCAGTTCTTC.

This chain uses TRBV5-5 with TRBJ1-2; tentative D call: TRBD1 (6 bases). Per the germline V gene, CDR1 is SGHKS and CDR2 is YYEKEE (reference sequence). With 2 bases removed from V and 0 bases from J, the gap between germline ends came to 11 bases. CDR3 size: 15 residues. In nucleotides, the CDR3 is TGTGCCAGCAGCTTCACAGGGATAACTAACTATGGCTACACCTTC. Translating gives CASSFTGITNYGYTF.

CDR3 nucleotide sequence: TGCGCCAGCAGCTTGGCAGGGGCCACCATCTACAATGAGCAGTTCTTC. Protein: CASSLAGATIYNEQFF. The gene calls are TRBV5-1 and TRBJ2-1; possibly TRBD1 for D (6 bases). V lost 0 bases and J 3 bases, leaving 13 bases between the germline ends. CDR3 length equals 16 residues. Germline V gives CDR1 SGHRS, CDR2 YFSETQ.

The V call is TRBV6-5, the J call TRBJ1-2; D is perhaps TRBD1 (6 bases). Germline V gene lookup returns CDR1 MNHEY and CDR2 SVGAGI. The CDR3 totals 14 residues. V shed 6 bases and J shed 7 bases, with 18 bases lying between them. CDR3 DNA sequence: TGTGCCAGCAGGATAGGTCCGGACAGCCCTGGCTACACCTTC. This translates into CASRIGPDSPGYTF.

The chain uses TRBV19 and TRBJ2-2; 7 bases map to TRBD1. CDR1 and CDR2 from the germline V gene are LNHDA and SQIVND (reference sequence). The CDR3 has 14 amino acids. Germline trimming cut 5 bases from V and 4 bases from J; bases unmatched to any gene: 4. Here the CDR3 reads CASSSRQGTGELFF. The CDR3 DNA sequence: TGTGCCAGTAGTTCCAGACAGGGCACCGGGGAGCTGTTTTTT.

The chain joins TRBV3-1 (or the pseudogene TRBV3-2) to TRBJ2-5; maybe TRBD2 (6 bases). The germline V gene has CDR1 LGHDT and CDR2 YNNKEL (reference sequence). The CDR3 sequence is 13 residues long. V lost 4 bases and J lost 4, with 10 bases in between. For the CDR3, the DNA is TGTGCCAGCAGCCGGTTGGGGGGAGAGACCCAGTACTTC. Its translation: CASSRLGGETQYF.

This clone was recorded only once. This rearrangement joins TRBV4-1 to TRBJ2-7; 13 positions match TRBD2. V lost 5 bases and J lost 2; bases outside the gene matches: 12. In germline, CDR1 is MGHRA, CDR2 YSYEKL. The CDR3 runs to 18 residues. In DNA form, the CDR3 reads TGCGCCAGCAGCGACCCGCCTCGGACTAGCGGGGGTACCTACGAGCAGTACTTC. This gives the protein CASSDPPRTSGGTYEQYF.

The chain joins TRBV2 to TRBJ2-3; D is possibly TRBD2 (5 bases). The germline V and J ends were trimmed by 4 bases and 3 bases, with 14 bases remaining between them. The CDR3 extends over 15 amino acids. The germline CDR1 and CDR2 sequences are SNHLY and FYNNEI. CDR3 nucleotides: TGTGCCAGCAGTGTTACTGGCCGAGGGACAGATACGCAGTATTTT. It is translated as CASSVTGRGTDTQYF.

This sequence joins TRBV6-1 and TRBJ2-7, with TRBD1 matching over 9 bases. V shed 0 bases, J shed 0 bases, and the junction held 3 bases outside the gene matches. There are 16 residues in the CDR3. Germline assignment: CDR1 MNHNS and CDR2 SASEGT. CDR3 amino acids: CASSEATGGGSYEQYF. DNA of the CDR3: TGTGCCAGCAGTGAAGCCACAGGGGGCGGCTCCTACGAGCAGTACTTC.

Remarks on this clone: This sample also contains other DNA sequences that code for the same CDR3. The CDR3 protein is CASSPPGQGNYGYTF. In DNA form, the CDR3 reads TGTGCCAGCTCACCACCGGGACAGGGTAACTATGGCTACACCTTC. The V and J genes are TRBV18 and TRBJ1-2, with TRBD1 matching over 9 bases. Germline CDR1 KGHSH, CDR2 LQKENI. The junction had 0 bases not matched to a gene; V was cut back by 0 bases and J by 1 base. There are 15 residues in the CDR3.

This chain connects TRBV5-1 to TRBJ2-1; D is perhaps TRBD2 (5 bases). The CDR3 covers 16 residues. V lost 0 bases, J lost 7 bases, and 17 bases lay in between. CDR1 SGHRS and CDR2 YFSETQ come from the germline V gene. In DNA, the CDR3 is TGCGCCAGCAGCTTGGCCTCAGCGTGGACTCAAAATGAGCAGTTCTTC. It is translated as CASSLASAWTQNEQFF.

J is TRBJ2-3 and V is TRBV15, with 12 bases that match TRBD2. CDR3 length equals 16 residues. From germline, CDR1 is LNHNV and CDR2 YYDKDF (reference sequence). With V trimmed by 0 bases and J by 3 bases, 1 base remained unmatched. The CDR3 reads CATSRELAGGTDTQYF. CDR3 in DNA: TGTGCCACCAGCAGAGAACTAGCGGGGGGAACAGATACGCAGTATTTT.

The chain is built from TRBV6-5 and TRBJ2-5; 7 bases are a match to TRBD1. CDR3 length equals 16 residues. The germline CDR1 and CDR2 sequences are MNHEY and SVGAGI. Losses at the gene ends were 2 bases for V and 2 bases for J; bases not matched to a gene: 8. CDR3 bases: TGTGCCAGCAGTTACGTACCCGGGACAGCACAAGAGACCCAGTACTTC. Protein sequence: CASSYVPGTAQETQYF.

The rearrangement joins TRBV5-1 to TRBJ1-1, with TRBD1 identical over 7 bases. The CDR3 is made up of 16 amino acids. Germline V gene lookup returns CDR1 SGHRS and CDR2 YFSETQ. After removal of 4 bases from V and 4 bases from J, the junction contained 13 bases not matched to a gene. CDR3 in amino acids: CASSQRTLQGSTEAFF. CDR3 DNA sequence: TGCGCCAGCAGCCAAAGAACACTACAGGGGAGCACTGAAGCTTTCTTT.